These 20 T cell receptor beta chains were all obtained from the same sample, sequenced in a study of cytomegalovirus exposure and HLA in healthy donors. Using immunoSEQ multiplex PCR, the repertoire was profiled, and TCRdb retains in-frame clones only, with some absent. This sample has approximately 190,000 clones; approximately 80% occur once, and the top ten carry over 5.5%. The specimen was PBMCs. The receptors originated from a man aged 18 to 30 in good health and CMV-seropositive.

The chain recombines TRBV28 with TRBJ2-5; D is ambiguous. Per the germline V gene, CDR1 is MDHEN and CDR2 is SYDVKM. The CDR3 is 14 residues long. The V and J ends lost 4 bases and 4 bases respectively, with 13 bases between them. The CDR3 spells CASSSSLSPETQYF. DNA of the CDR3: TGTGCCAGCAGTTCCTCCCTATCCCCAGAGACCCAGTACTTC.

The V and J genes are TRBV4-2 and TRBJ1-5, with D possibly TRBD1 on 6 matching bases. The length of the CDR3 is 15 residues. Per the germline V gene, CDR1 is LGHNA and CDR2 is YNFKEQ. Trimming left V 2 bases short and J 3 bases short, with 11 bases between. CDR3 sequence: CASSQYRDNNQPQHF. CDR3 DNA sequence: TGTGCCAGCAGCCAATATAGGGACAACAATCAGCCCCAGCATTTT.

This rearrangement joins TRBV27 to TRBJ2-5, with a weak D call TRBD1 (5 bases). The V and J ends lost 2 bases and 4 bases respectively, with 17 bases between them. Germline CDR1 and CDR2: MNHEY and SMNVEV (reference sequence). This CDR3 comprises 16 residues. For the CDR3, the DNA is TGTGCCAGCAGTTTACGGGCAGGGTGGCAGAGAGAGACCCAGTACTTC. Translated: CASSLRAGWQRETQYF.

The CDR3 nucleotides read TGTGCCAGCAGTTGGGGGACAGGGGTCCACGAGCAGTACTTC. Amino acid sequence: CASSWGTGVHEQYF. This chain connects TRBV28 to TRBJ2-7, with TRBD1 matching 10 bases. Germline V CDR1 and CDR2: MDHEN, SYDVKM. This CDR3 is built from 14 residues. V shed 4 bases, J shed 5 bases, and the junction held 5 bases outside the gene matches. The full variable domain, completed using reference TRBV28 and TRBJ2-7, is DVKVTQSSRYLVKRTGEKVFLECVQDMDHENMFWYRQDPGLGLRLIYFSYDVKMKEKGDIPEGYSVSREKKERFSLILESASTNQTSMYLCASSWGTGVHEQYFGPGTRLTVT.

This chain connects TRBV5-6 to TRBJ2-5; 8 bases are shared with TRBD2. CDR3 length: 15 residues. The germline V gene has CDR1 SGHDT and CDR2 YYEEEE. V lost 2 bases to trimming and J lost 4 bases; unmatched junction nucleotides: 7. DNA for the CDR3: TGTGCCAGCAGCTTACGACTAGCGAGCGGAGAGACCCAGTACTTC. Translated: CASSLRLASGETQYF.

J is TRBJ1-1 and V is TRBV28; no definite D call. From germline, CDR1 is MDHEN and CDR2 SYDVKM. CDR3 length: 13 residues. The V gene lost 6 bases and the J gene lost 1 base, with 9 bases spanning the gap. The CDR3 sequence is CASRLLPNTEAFF. In DNA, the CDR3 is TGTGCCAGCAGACTACTCCCGAACACTGAAGCTTTCTTT.

V gene TRBV4-1 combines with J gene TRBJ2-3; 9 positions match TRBD1. Trimming removed 3 bases from V and 3 bases from J; junction bases left unmatched: 4. From germline, CDR1 is MGHRA and CDR2 YSYEKL. The CDR3 loop spans 15 amino acids. This CDR3 is CASSQGQGETDTQYF. The CDR3 DNA sequence: TGCGCCAGCAGCCAGGGACAGGGAGAGACAGATACGCAGTATTTT.

This clone was seen a single time. This chain connects TRBV29-1 to TRBJ1-1, with 7 positions matching TRBD1. Trimming removed 7 bases from V and 5 bases from J; junction bases left unmatched: 16. The CDR3 covers 15 residues. The germline V gene has CDR1 SQVTM and CDR2 ANQGSEA. CDR3 DNA sequence: TGCAGCGGCCGTGGACTCAGACAGGGTCGAACTGAAGCTTTCTTT. It codes for CSGRGLRQGRTEAFF.

This clone was detected only a few times. The chain employs TRBV2 and TRBJ2-7; 9 bases align to TRBD1. CDR1 is SNHLY, CDR2 FYNNEI, per germline. The CDR3 spans 14 residues. Unmatched junction bases numbered 6, after V lost 3 bases and J lost 6 bases. The CDR3 reads CASSDGQGTGEQYF. The CDR3 bases are TGTGCCAGCAGTGACGGACAGGGGACGGGCGAGCAGTACTTC. Full variable domain (rest looked up from reference TRBV2 and TRBJ2-7): EPEVTQTPSHQVTQMGQEVILRCVPISNHLYFYWYRQILGQKVEFLVSFYNNEISEKSEIFDDQFSVERPDGSNFTLKIRSTKLEDSAMYFCASSDGQGTGEQYFGPGTRLTVT.

As to this clone: Other DNA variants within this sample encode the same CDR3. The chain carries TRBV27 and TRBJ2-3; D possibly corresponds to TRBD2 (6 bases). CDR3 length: 14 amino acids. Germline values: CDR1 MNHEY, CDR2 SMNVEV (reference sequence). V lost 2 bases, J lost 1 base, and 7 bases lay in between. CDR3 bases: TGTGCCAGCAGTTTACCGGGAGGCACAGATACGCAGTATTTT. This gives the protein CASSLPGGTDTQYF.

This clone came up once. V is TRBV25-1 and J is TRBJ1-5, with 9 positions matching TRBD1. Losses at the gene ends were 5 bases for V and 6 bases for J; bases not matched to a gene: 5. Per germline, CDR1 MGHDK and CDR2 SYGVNS. There are 14 residues in the CDR3. The DNA for the CDR3 is TGTGCCAGCAGTCCCTGGGACAGGGCTCAGCCCCAGCATTTT. This sequence encodes CASSPWDRAQPQHF.

The V gene is TRBV15, the J gene TRBJ2-7, with TRBD1 matching 10 bases. V shed 5 bases, J shed 4 bases, and the junction held 5 bases outside the gene matches. The CDR3 consists of 14 residues. Germline V lookup: CDR1 LNHNV, CDR2 YYDKDF (reference sequence). The chain's CDR3 is CATSVDRGLYEQYF. As DNA, the CDR3 is TGTGCCACCAGCGTTGACAGGGGGCTATACGAGCAGTACTTC. Complete variable domain (other parts from reference TRBV15 and TRBJ2-7): DAMVIQNPRYQVTQFGKPVTLSCSQTLNHNVMYWYQQKSSQAPKLLFHYYDKDFNNEADTPDNFQSRRPNTSFCFLDIRSPGLGDTAMYLCATSVDRGLYEQYFGPGTRLTVT.

The chain has TRBV27 and TRBJ2-3; D uncertain. The CDR3 length is 14 residues. The V end lost 3 bases, the J end lost 0 bases, and 7 bases lay between the germline ends. The V gene's germline CDR1 is MNHEY and CDR2 SMNVEV (reference sequence). The CDR3 sequence is CASSLYGSTDTQYF. CDR3 sequence (DNA): TGTGCCAGCAGTTTGTACGGGAGCACAGATACGCAGTATTTT.

The count of this clone is one. The chain couples TRBV18 to TRBJ1-5, with TRBD1 matching 9 bases. Trimming at V came to 3 bases and at J to 6 bases, leaving 3 bases not matched to a gene. CDR3 length: 14 amino acids. Germline CDR1 and CDR2: KGHSH and LQKENI. The CDR3 sequence is CASSPRGQGQPQHF. The CDR3 DNA is TGTGCCAGCTCACCCAGGGGACAGGGTCAGCCCCAGCATTTT.

This sequence joins TRBV27 and TRBJ2-2; weak D call: TRBD1 (5 bases). CDR1 MNHEY and CDR2 SMNVEV come from the germline V gene (reference sequence). The germline V and J ends were trimmed by 8 bases and 1 base, with 14 bases remaining between them. The CDR3 consists of 15 residues. The chain's CDR3 is CASRDEGQNTGELFF. The CDR3, as DNA: TGTGCCAGCCGAGACGAAGGACAGAACACCGGGGAGCTGTTTTTT.

The sample holds one count of this clone. The CDR3, as DNA: TGTGCCAGCAGTGAGTTCAGGACAGGGGGGGAGCAGTACTTC. Its protein product is CASSEFRTGGEQYF. The chain uses TRBV6-1 and TRBJ2-7, with 10 positions matching TRBD1. CDR3 size: 14 residues. Germline CDR1 reads MNHNS; CDR2 reads SASEGT. Unmatched junction bases numbered 6, after V lost 3 bases and J lost 7 bases.

The V and J genes are TRBV29-1 and TRBJ2-7; D may be TRBD2 (6 bases). Looked up from germline, CDR1 is SQVTM and CDR2 is ANQGSEA. This CDR3 comprises 13 residues. Deletions cut 6 bases from V and 5 bases from J, with 17 bases between. The DNA of the CDR3 is TGCAGCGTCCAAGTCAACGGGGGTGACGAGCAGTACTTC. It translates to CSVQVNGGDEQYF.

This chain joins TRBV27 and TRBJ1-1, with TRBD1 identical over 7 bases. The V gene end was trimmed by 3 bases and the J gene end by 3 bases; junction bases not matched to a gene: 1. Germline V gene lookup returns CDR1 MNHEY and CDR2 SMNVEV (reference sequence). The CDR3 runs to 13 residues. For the CDR3, the DNA is TGTGCCAGCAGTTTGGGACAGCACACTGAAGCTTTCTTT. It encodes CASSLGQHTEAFF.

The gene calls are TRBV5-1 and TRBJ2-7, with 13 nucleotides matching TRBD2. CDR1 and CDR2 from the germline V gene are SGHRS and YFSETQ. The ends lost 0 bases at V and 5 bases at J; junction bases unmatched: 5. The CDR3 is made up of 16 amino acids. The CDR3 here is CASSLESGLAGHEQYF. CDR3 in DNA: TGCGCCAGCAGCTTGGAATCGGGACTAGCGGGGCACGAGCAGTACTTC.

As DNA, the CDR3 is TGTGCCAGCAGTATGACTCGATTCCGGGGGAATGAGCAGTTCTTC. Residues: CASSMTRFRGNEQFF. The V call is TRBV27, the J call TRBJ2-1; tentatively, D is TRBD2 (6 bases). The germline V gene encodes CDR1 MNHEY and CDR2 SMNVEV (reference sequence). Deletions cut 5 bases from V and 7 bases from J, with 18 bases between. This CDR3 region has 15 residues.